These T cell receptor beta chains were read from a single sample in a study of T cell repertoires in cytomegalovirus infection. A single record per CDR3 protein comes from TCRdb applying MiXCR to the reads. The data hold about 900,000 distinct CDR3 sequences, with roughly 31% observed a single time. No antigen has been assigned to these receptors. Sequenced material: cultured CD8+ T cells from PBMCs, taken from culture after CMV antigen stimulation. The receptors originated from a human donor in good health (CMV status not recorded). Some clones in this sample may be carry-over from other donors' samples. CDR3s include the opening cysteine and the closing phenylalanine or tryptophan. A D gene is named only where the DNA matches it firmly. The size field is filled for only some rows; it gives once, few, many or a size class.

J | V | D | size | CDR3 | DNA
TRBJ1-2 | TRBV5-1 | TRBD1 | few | CASGTGRPYGYTF | TGCGCCAGCGGGACAGGGAGGCCCTATGGCTACACCTTC
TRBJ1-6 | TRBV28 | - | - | CASSLGPSRSSPLHF | TGTGCCAGCAGCCTAGGGCCTTCGCGAAGTTCACCCCTCCACTTT
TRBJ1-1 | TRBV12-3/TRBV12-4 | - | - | CVSSFRGTTEAFF | TGTGTCAGCAGTTTCAGAGGGACCACTGAAGCTTTCTTT
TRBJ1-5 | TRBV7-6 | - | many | CASSLGVRGDNQPQHF | TGTGCCAGCAGCTTAGGGGTGCGGGGGGACAATCAGCCCCAGCATTTT
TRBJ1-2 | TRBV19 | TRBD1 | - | CATRQGGSGYTF | TGTGCCACCCGACAGGGCGGGTCCGGCTACACCTTC
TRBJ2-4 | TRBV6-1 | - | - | CASSEGGRGHDIQYF | TGTGCCAGCAGTGAAGGGGGCAGGGGCCATGACATTCAGTACTTC
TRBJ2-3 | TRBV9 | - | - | CASSGIRDGPRLGDTQYF | TGTGCCAGCAGCGGTATTCGGGACGGACCGCGCCTTGGCGATACGCAGTATTTT
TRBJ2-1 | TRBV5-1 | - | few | CASSPLTLGRPEQFF | TGCGCCAGCAGCCCCTTGACCCTCGGCCGGCCCGAGCAGTTCTTC
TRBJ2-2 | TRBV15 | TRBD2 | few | CATSSTTSGVLTGELFF | TGTGCCACCAGCAGTACCACTAGCGGGGTTCTCACCGGGGAGCTGTTTTTT
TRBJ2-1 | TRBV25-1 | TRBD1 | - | CATQGGTGGYNEQFF | TGTGCCACCCAAGGCGGGACAGGGGGTTACAATGAGCAGTTCTTC
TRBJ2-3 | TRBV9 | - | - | CASSESGSTDTQYF | TGTGCCAGCAGTGAGAGTGGTAGCACAGATACGCAGTATTTT
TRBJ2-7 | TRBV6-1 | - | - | CASREITGLASYEQYF | TGTGCCAGCAGGGAGATCACAGGGTTAGCCTCCTACGAGCAGTACTTC
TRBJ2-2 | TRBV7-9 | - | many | CASSLGDTGELFF | TGTGCCAGCAGCTTAGGGGACACCGGGGAGCTGTTTTTT
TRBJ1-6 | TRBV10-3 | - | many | CAISDWGGMNNSPLHF | TGTGCCATCAGTGACTGGGGAGGGATGAATAATTCACCCCTCCACTTT
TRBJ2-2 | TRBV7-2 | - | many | CASSLQMGFSTGELFF | TGTGCCAGCAGCCTTCAGATGGGGTTTTCCACCGGGGAGCTGTTTTTT
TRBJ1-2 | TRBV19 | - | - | CASSPDTYYGYTF | TGTGCCAGTAGCCCTGACACCTACTATGGCTACACCTTC
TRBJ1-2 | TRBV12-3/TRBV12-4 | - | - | CASGTHPGYTF | TGTGCCAGCGGAACACACCCTGGCTACACCTTC
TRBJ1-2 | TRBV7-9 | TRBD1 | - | CASSTHWTGTHRGYTF | TGTGCCAGCAGCACTCATTGGACAGGGACGCACCGTGGCTACACCTTC
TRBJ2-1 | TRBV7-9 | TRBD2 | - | CASRRLAGYHNEQFF | TGTGCCAGCAGGCGACTAGCGGGGTATCACAATGAGCAGTTCTTC
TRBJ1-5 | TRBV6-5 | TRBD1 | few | CATSSTGGYQPQHF | TGTGCGACCTCCTCCACAGGGGGCTATCAGCCCCAGCATTTT
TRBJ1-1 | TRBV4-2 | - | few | CASSQGVENTEAFF | TGTGCCAGCAGCCAAGGGGTGGAGAACACTGAAGCTTTCTTT
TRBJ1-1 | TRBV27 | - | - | CATRSGVSEAFF | TGTGCCACCCGTTCAGGGGTTTCAGAAGCTTTCTTT
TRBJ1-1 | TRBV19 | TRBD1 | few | CASSNYRGPSPAEAFF | TGTGCCAGTAGTAATTACAGGGGGCCATCCCCCGCTGAAGCTTTCTTT
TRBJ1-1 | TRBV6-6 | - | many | CASTPGVMNTEAFF | TGTGCCAGCACCCCCGGAGTCATGAACACTGAAGCTTTCTTT
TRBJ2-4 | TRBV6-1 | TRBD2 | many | CASRTGGNLAKNIQYF | TGTGCCAGCAGGACGGGGGGGAATCTAGCCAAAAACATTCAGTACTTC
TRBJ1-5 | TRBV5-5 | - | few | CASSKYPQDQPQHF | TGTGCCAGCAGCAAATACCCTCAAGATCAGCCCCAGCATTTT
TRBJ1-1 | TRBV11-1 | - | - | CASSLVPGATEAFF | TGTGCCAGCAGCTTAGTTCCTGGGGCGACTGAAGCTTTCTTT
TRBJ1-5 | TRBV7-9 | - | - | CASSPTGRQPQHF | TGTGCCAGCAGCCCGACAGGCCGCCAGCCCCAGCATTTT
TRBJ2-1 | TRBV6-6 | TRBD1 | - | CASSYSGTGGYNEQFF | TGTGCCAGCAGTTACTCCGGGACAGGGGGCTACAATGAGCAGTTCTTC
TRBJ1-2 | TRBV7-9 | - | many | CASSPAVPGANYGYTF | TGTGCCAGCAGCCCCGCGGTTCCGGGGGCGAACTATGGCTACACCTTC
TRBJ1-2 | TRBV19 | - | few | CASSMGSNYGYTF | TGTGCCAGTAGTATGGGCAGTAACTATGGCTACACCTTC
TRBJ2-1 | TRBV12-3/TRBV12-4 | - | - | CASSLGQSSYNEQIF | TGTGCCAGCAGTTTAGGCCAGAGCTCCTACAATGAGCAGATCTTC
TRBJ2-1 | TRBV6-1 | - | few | CASSVTEDEQFF | TGTGCCAGCAGTGTGACTGAGGATGAGCAGTTCTTC
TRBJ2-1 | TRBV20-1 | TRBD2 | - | CSARDLRGGWNEQFF | TGCAGTGCTAGAGATCTCCGCGGGGGGTGGAATGAGCAGTTCTTC
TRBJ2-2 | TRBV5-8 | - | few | CASRPRQPGVDTGELFF | TGTGCCAGCAGGCCACGACAACCCGGGGTAGACACCGGGGAGCTGTTTTTT
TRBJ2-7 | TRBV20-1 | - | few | CSAAARWGSSYEQYF | TGCAGTGCGGCCGCGCGGTGGGGAAGCTCCTACGAGCAGTACTTC
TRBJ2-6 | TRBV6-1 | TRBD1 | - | CASSFQPGQAYSGANVLTF | TGTGCCAGCAGTTTCCAGCCGGGACAGGCGTACTCTGGGGCCAACGTCCTGACTTTC
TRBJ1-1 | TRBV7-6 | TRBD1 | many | CASSRYGTGVTGTEAFF | TGTGCCAGCAGCCGATACGGGACAGGGGTGACTGGCACTGAAGCTTTCTTT